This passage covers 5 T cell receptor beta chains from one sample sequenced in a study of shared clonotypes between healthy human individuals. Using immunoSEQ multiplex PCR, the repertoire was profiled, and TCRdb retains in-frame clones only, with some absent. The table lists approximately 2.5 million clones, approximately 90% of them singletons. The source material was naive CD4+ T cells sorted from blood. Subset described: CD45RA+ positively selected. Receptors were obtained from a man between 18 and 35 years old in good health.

This CDR3 is CASSSLGQGRTDTQYF. The CDR3 region has the DNA TGTGCCAGTAGTTCCCTTGGACAGGGACGCACAGATACGCAGTATTTT. The chain joins TRBV19 to TRBJ2-3; 8 bases are a match to TRBD1. Germline values: CDR1 LNHDA, CDR2 SQIVND (reference sequence). The V segment lost 5 bases and the J segment 1 base; nucleotides outside the gene matches: 8. The CDR3 has 16 residues.

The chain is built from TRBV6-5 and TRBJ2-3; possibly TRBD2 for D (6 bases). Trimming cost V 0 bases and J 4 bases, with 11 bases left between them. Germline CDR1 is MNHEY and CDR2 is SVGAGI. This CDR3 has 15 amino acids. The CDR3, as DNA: TGTGCCAGCAGTTACTCGTGGGCTAGCGCAGATACGCAGTATTTT. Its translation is CASSYSWASADTQYF.

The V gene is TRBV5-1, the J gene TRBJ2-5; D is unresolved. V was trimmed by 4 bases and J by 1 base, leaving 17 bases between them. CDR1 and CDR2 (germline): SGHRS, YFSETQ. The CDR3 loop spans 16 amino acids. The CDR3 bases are TGCGCCAGCAGCCTAGATCCCACGCCTATCCAAGAGACCCAGTACTTC. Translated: CASSLDPTPIQETQYF.

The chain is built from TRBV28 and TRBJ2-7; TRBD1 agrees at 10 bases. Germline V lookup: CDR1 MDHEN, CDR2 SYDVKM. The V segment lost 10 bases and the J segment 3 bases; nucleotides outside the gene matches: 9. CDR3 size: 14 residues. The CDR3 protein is CATQPGQGLYEQYF. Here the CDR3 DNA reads TGTGCCACCCAGCCGGGACAGGGGCTCTACGAGCAGTACTTC. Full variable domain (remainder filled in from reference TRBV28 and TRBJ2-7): DVKVTQSSRYLVKRTGEKVFLECVQDMDHENMFWYRQDPGLGLRLIYFSYDVKMKEKGDIPEGYSVSREKKERFSLILESASTNQTSMYLCATQPGQGLYEQYFGPGTRLTVT.

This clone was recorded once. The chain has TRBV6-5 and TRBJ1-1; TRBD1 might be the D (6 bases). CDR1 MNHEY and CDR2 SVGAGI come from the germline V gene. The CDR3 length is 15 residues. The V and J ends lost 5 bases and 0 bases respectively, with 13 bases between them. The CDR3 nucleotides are TGTGCCAGCAGTCGACTAGGACAGCTGAACACTGAAGCTTTCTTT. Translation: CASSRLGQLNTEAFF.